This TCR beta chain was sequenced for a study of Ad26.COV2.S vaccination and SARS-CoV-2 variants. General observations from the study: After vaccination, substantial breadth of spike-specific CD8+ and CD4+ responses was reported.

Method: immunoSEQ multiplex PCR; TCRdb's copy keeps in-frame clones and lacks some. This sample has over 400,000 clones; about 90% occur once, and the top ten carry approximately 4.5%. The CDR3 runs to 13 residues. Germline values: CDR1 ENHRY, CDR2 SYGVKD. Trimming stripped 4 bases from V and 5 bases from J, with 12 bases between. Treatment: about 20 received Ad26.COV2.S at low or high dose, single or two shots; about 5 received placebo; per-sample allocation not given. On day 63 after the first injection, vaccine and placebo recipients gave samples. About this clone: What it recognizes is unknown.

Here the sequenced sample was peripheral blood, taken in a trial of Ad26.COV2.S vaccine versus placebo. The V and J genes are TRBV10-3 and TRBJ2-7; the D gene could be TRBD1 or TRBD2 (5 bases each). The receptor comes from a person between 18 and 59 years old who received the Ad26.COV2.S COVID-19 vaccine or a placebo. The DNA for the CDR3 is TGTGCCATCAGTGGGGACGTGTACAACGAGCAGTACTTC. Amino acid sequence: CAISGDVYNEQYF.